This T cell receptor (beta chain) was identified during a study of cytomegalovirus exposure and HLA in healthy donors. The study ran its PCR with 60 Vbeta and 13 Jbeta primers. Using immunoSEQ multiplex PCR, the repertoire was profiled, and TCRdb retains in-frame clones only, with some absent. This table has approximately 180,000 clones, about four fifths appearing once. Regarding this clone: Its antigen is unidentified.

Whole-study findings and limits: The presence/absence work took it that sequencing depth was about the same across donors. According to reports, the classifier identified cytomegalovirus status with high specificity and sensitivity. An analysis that came later showed most CMV-associated TCR beta chains appearing HLA-restricted.

V lost 4 bases, J lost 8 bases, and 5 bases stayed unmatched. Germline V gives CDR1 LGHNA, CDR2 YSLEER. The CDR3 has 13 amino acids. This receptor was taken from a man aged 18 to 29 in good health and CMV-seronegative. The V and J genes are TRBV4-3 and TRBJ2-1; 7 bases fit TRBD2. Source material: PBMCs. The CDR3: CASSPRLAHEQFF. The CDR3 DNA follows: TGCGCCAGCAGCCCGAGACTAGCTCATGAGCAGTTCTTC.